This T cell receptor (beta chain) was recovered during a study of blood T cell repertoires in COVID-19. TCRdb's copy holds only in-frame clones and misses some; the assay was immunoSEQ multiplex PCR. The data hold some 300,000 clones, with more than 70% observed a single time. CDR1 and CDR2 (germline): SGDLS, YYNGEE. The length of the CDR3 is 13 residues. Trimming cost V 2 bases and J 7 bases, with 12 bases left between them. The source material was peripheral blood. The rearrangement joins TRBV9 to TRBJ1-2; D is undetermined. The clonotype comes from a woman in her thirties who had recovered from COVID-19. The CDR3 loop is CASSVVEGTGYTF. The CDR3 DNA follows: TGTGCCAGCAGCGTTGTGGAGGGCACTGGCTACACCTTC.